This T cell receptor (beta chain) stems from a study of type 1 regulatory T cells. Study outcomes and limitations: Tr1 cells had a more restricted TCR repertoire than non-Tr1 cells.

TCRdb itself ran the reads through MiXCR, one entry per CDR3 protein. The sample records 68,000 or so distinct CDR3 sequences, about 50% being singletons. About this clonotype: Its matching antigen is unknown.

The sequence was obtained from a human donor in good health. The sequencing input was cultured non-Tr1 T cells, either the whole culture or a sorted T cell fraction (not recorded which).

The CDR3 nucleotides are TGTGCCAGCGCAGGGGGCCCGCGCAATGAGCAGTTCTTC. Translation: CASAGGPRNEQFF. The V call is TRBV12-3 or TRBV12-4, the J call TRBJ2-1, with 8 bases fitting TRBD1. Trimming cost V 8 bases and J 6 bases; bases outside gene matches: 6. This CDR3 region has 13 residues.